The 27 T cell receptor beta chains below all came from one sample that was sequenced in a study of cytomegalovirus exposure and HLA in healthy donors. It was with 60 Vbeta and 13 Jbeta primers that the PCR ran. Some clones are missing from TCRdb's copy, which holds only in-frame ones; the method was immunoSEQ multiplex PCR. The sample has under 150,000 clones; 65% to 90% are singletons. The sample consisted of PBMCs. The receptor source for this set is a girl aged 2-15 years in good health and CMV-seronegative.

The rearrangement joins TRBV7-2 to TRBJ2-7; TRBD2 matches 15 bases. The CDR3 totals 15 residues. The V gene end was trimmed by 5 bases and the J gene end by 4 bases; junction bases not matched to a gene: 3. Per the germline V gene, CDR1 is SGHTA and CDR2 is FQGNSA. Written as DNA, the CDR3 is TGTGCCAGCAGCCGGACTAGCGGGGGGGCTTACGAGCAGTACTTC. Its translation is CASSRTSGGAYEQYF.

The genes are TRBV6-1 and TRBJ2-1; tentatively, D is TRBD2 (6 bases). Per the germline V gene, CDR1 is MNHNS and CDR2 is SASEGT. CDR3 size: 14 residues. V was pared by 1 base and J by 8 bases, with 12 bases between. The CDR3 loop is CASSEGGASDEQFF. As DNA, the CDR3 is TGTGCCAGCAGTGAAGGAGGGGCTAGCGATGAGCAGTTCTTC.

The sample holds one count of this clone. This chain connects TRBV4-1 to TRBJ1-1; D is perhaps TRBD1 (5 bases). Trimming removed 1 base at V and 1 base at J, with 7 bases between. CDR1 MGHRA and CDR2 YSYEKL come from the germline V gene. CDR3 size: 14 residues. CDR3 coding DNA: TGCGCCAGCAGCCAAGCTGACAGGAACACTGAAGCTTTCTTT. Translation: CASSQADRNTEAFF.

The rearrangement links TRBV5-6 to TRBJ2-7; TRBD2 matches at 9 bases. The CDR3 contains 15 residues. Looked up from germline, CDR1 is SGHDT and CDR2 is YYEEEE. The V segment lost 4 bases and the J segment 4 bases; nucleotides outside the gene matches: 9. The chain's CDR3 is CASSKYSSGKYEQYF. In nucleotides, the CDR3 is TGTGCCAGCAGCAAGTATTCTAGCGGGAAGTACGAGCAGTACTTC.

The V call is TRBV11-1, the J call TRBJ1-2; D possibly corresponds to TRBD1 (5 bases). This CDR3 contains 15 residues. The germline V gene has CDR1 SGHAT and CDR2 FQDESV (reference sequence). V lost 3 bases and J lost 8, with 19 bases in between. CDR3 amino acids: CASSFGSRAQGGYTF. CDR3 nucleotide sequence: TGTGCCAGCAGCTTTGGTTCAAGAGCCCAGGGAGGCTACACCTTC.

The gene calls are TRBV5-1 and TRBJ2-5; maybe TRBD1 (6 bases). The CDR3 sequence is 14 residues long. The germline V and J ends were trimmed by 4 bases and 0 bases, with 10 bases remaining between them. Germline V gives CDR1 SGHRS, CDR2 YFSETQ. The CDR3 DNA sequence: TGCGCCAGCAGCCCTACAGGGTACCAAGAGACCCAGTACTTC. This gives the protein CASSPTGYQETQYF. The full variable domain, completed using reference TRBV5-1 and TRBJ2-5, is KAGVTQTPRYLIKTRGQQVTLSCSPISGHRSVSWYQQTPGQGLQFLFEYFSETQRNKGNFPGRFSGRQFSNSRSEMNVSTLELGDSALYLCASSPTGYQETQYFGPGTRLLVL.

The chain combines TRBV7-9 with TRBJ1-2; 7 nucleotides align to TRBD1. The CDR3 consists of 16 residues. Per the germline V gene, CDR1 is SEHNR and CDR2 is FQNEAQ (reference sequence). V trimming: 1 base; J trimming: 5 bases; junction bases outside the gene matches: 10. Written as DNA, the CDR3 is TGTGCCAGCAGCTTAGGGGGCGAGGGGGCGGGTTATGGCTACACCTTC. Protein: CASSLGGEGAGYGYTF.

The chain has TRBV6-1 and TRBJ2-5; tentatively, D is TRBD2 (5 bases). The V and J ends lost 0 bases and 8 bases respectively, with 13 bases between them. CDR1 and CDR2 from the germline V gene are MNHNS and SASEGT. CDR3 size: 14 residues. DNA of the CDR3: TGTGCCAGCAGTGAAGCCGGCGGGTCCGTAACCCAGTACTTC. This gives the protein CASSEAGGSVTQYF.

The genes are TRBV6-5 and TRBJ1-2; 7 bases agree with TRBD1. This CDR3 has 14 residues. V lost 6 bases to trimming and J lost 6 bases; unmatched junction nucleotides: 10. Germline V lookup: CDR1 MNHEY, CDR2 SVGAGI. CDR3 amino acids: CASSGQDFLDGYTF. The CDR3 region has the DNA TGTGCCAGCAGCGGACAGGACTTCTTGGATGGCTACACCTTC.

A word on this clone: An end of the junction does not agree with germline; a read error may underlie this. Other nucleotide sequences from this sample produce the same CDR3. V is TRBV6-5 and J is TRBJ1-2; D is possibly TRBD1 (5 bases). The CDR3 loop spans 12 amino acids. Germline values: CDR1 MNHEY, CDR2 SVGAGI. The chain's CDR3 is CASSYGGTGYTF. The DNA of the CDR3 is TGCGCCAGCAGTTACGGAGGGACCGGCTACACCTTC.

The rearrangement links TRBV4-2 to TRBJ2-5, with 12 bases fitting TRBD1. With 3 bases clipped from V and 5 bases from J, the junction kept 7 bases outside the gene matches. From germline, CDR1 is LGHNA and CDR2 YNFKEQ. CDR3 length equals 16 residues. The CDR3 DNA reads TGTGCCAGCAGCCAGGGGACAGGGGGCATAGGGGAGACCCAGTACTTC. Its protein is CASSQGTGGIGETQYF.

The CDR3 reads CASSLEAGGPYNEQFF. The CDR3 nucleotides read TGTGCCAGCAGTTTAGAAGCGGGAGGTCCCTACAATGAGCAGTTCTTC. V gene TRBV28 combines with J gene TRBJ2-1, with 9 bases that match TRBD2. The junction had 4 bases not matched to a gene; V was cut back by 2 bases and J by 2 bases. Germline-derived CDR1 and CDR2 are MDHEN and SYDVKM. This CDR3 region has 16 residues.

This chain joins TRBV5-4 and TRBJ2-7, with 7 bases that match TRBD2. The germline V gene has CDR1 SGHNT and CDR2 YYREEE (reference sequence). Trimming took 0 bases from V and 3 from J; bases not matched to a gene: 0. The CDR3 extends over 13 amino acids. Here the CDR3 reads CASSLGEGYEQYF. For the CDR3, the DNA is TGTGCCAGCAGCTTGGGGGAGGGCTACGAGCAGTACTTC.

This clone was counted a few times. CDR3 sequence (DNA): TGCGCCAGCAGCCACGACAGAGCCTCTGGAAACACCATATATTTT. Encoded protein: CASSHDRASGNTIYF. The genes are TRBV4-3 and TRBJ1-3; TRBD1 might be the D (5 bases). V was shortened by 3 bases and J by 0 bases, with 9 bases between the two germline ends. Germline V gives CDR1 LGHNA, CDR2 YSLEER. The CDR3 runs to 15 residues.

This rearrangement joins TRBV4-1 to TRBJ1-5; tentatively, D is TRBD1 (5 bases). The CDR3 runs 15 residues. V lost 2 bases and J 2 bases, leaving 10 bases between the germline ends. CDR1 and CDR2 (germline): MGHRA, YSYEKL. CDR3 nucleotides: TGCGCCAGCAGCCAAATCCAGGGTCGCAATCAGCCCCAGCATTTT. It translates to CASSQIQGRNQPQHF.

CDR3 region: CASSRGGVLTEAFF. The CDR3 DNA reads TGTGCCAGCAGCCGAGGGGGGGTGCTCACTGAAGCTTTCTTT. The chain uses TRBV27 and TRBJ1-1; TRBD1 is a possible D gene (6 bases). This CDR3 has 14 amino acids. Germline V gives CDR1 MNHEY, CDR2 SMNVEV (reference sequence). The V end lost 6 bases, the J end lost 4 bases, and 15 bases lay between the germline ends.

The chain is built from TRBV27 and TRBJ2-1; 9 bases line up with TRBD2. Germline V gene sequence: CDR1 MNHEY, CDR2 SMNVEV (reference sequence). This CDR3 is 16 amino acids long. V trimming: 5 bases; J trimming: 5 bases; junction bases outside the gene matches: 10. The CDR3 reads CASSPRGLAGNNEQFF. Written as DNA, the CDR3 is TGTGCCAGCAGTCCCCGGGGGCTAGCGGGGAACAATGAGCAGTTCTTC.

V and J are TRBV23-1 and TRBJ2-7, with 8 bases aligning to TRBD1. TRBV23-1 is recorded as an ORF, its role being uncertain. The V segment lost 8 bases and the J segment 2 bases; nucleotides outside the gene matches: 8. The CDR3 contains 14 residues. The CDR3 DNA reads TGCGCCAGCCTATTGGACAGGGATCCCTACGAGCAGTACTTC. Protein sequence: CASLLDRDPYEQYF.

The CDR3 coding sequence is TGTGCCATCAGAGGGGACAGGTACTCCTACGAGCAGTACTTC. It translates to CAIRGDRYSYEQYF. The gene calls are TRBV10-3 and TRBJ2-7; 8 bases agree with TRBD1. Trimming removed 6 bases from V and 0 bases from J; junction bases left unmatched: 4. The CDR3 has 14 residues. From germline, CDR1 is ENHRY and CDR2 SYGVKD.

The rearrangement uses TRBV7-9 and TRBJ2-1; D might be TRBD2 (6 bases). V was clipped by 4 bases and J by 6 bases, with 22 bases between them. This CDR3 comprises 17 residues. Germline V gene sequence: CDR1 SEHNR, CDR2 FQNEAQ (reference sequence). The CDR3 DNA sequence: TGTGCCAGCAGCTCCCCGGCGACTAGAAACGCTATCAATGAGCAGTTCTTC. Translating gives CASSSPATRNAINEQFF.

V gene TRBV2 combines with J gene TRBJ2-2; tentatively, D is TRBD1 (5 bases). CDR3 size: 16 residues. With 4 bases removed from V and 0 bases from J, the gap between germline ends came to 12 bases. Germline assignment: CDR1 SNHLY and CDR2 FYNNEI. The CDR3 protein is CASSGGPNANTGELFF. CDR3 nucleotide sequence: TGTGCCAGCAGTGGGGGCCCTAACGCGAACACCGGGGAGCTGTTTTTT.

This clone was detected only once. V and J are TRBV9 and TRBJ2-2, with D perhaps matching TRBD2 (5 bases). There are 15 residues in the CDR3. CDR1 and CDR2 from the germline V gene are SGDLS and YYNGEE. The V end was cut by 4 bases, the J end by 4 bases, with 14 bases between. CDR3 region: CASSFGRAGTGELFF. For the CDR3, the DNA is TGTGCCAGCAGCTTCGGAAGGGCGGGCACCGGGGAGCTGTTTTTT.

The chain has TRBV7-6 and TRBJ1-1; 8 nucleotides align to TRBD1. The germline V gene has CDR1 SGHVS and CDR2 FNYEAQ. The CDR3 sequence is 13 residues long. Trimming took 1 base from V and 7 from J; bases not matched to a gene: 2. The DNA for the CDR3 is TGTGCCAGCAGCTTAGGACAGGGGATTGAAGCTTTCTTT. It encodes CASSLGQGIEAFF.

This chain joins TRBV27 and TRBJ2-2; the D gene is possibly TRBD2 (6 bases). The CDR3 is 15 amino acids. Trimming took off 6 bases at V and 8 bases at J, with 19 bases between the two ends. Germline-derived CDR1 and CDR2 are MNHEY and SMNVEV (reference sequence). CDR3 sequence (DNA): TGTGCCAGCAGCCGCCGGGCAGGGAGGACGGGGGAGCTGTTTTTT. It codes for CASSRRAGRTGELFF.

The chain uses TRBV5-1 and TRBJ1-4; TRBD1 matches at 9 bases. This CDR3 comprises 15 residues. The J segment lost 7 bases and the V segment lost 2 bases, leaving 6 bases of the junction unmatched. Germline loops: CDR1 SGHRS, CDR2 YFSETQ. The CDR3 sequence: CASSFTPGQGEKLFF. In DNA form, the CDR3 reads TGCGCCAGCAGCTTTACCCCGGGACAGGGTGAAAAACTGTTTTTT. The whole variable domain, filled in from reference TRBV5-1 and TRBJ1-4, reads KAGVTQTPRYLIKTRGQQVTLSCSPISGHRSVSWYQQTPGQGLQFLFEYFSETQRNKGNFPGRFSGRQFSNSRSEMNVSTLELGDSALYLCASSFTPGQGEKLFFGSGTQLSVL.

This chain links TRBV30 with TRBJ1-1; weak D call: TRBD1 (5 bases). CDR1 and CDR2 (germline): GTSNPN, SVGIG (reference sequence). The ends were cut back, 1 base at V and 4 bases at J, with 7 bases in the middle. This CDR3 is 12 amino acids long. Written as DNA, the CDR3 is TGTGCCTGGAGTGGGGGGGTCACTGAAGCTTTCTTT. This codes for CAWSGGVTEAFF.

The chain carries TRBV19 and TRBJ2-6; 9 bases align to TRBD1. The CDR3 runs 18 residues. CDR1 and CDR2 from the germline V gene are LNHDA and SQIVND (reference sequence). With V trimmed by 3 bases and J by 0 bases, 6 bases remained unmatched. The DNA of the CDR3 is TGTGCCAGTAGTATTGGACAGGGGCTCCCCTCTGGGGCCAACGTCCTGACTTTC. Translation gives CASSIGQGLPSGANVLTF.